A single sample is the source of the 7 T cell receptor beta chains below, sequenced in a study of shared clonotypes between healthy human individuals. Measured with immunoSEQ multiplex PCR; TCRdb has only the in-frame clones, and not every one. This table has millions of clones, 85% to 95% appearing once. Source material: naive CD4+ T cells from PBMCs. The subset: CD45RA+ positively selected. The source is a man aged 18 to 29 in good health. Some clones in this sample may be carry-over from other donors' samples.

The DNA of the CDR3 is TGTGCCAGCAGCGAGGGGGCTGGAGCTTTCTTT. It translates to CASSEGAGAFF. The J gene is TRBJ1-1, the V gene TRBV6-5; TRBD1 agrees at 7 bases. V shed 6 bases and J 10 bases; nucleotides not matched to a gene: 5. Germline-derived CDR1 and CDR2 are MNHEY and SVGAGI. This CDR3 is built from 11 residues.

This sequence joins TRBV10-3 and TRBJ2-7; no clear D gene. Germline V gives CDR1 ENHRY, CDR2 SYGVKD. V lost 5 bases and J lost 7, with 15 bases in between. The CDR3 runs to 13 residues. The CDR3 spells CAISKDGNWEQYF. For the CDR3, the DNA is TGTGCCATCAGTAAGGACGGAAACTGGGAGCAGTACTTC.

The CDR3 here is CASSRRQGASGANVLTF. Written as DNA, the CDR3 is TGTGCCAGCAGCCGTCGTCAGGGGGCTTCTGGGGCCAACGTCCTGACTTTC. The gene calls are TRBV14 and TRBJ2-6; 8 positions match TRBD1. The CDR3 has 17 amino acids. Losses at the gene ends were 4 bases for V and 1 base for J; bases not matched to a gene: 6. CDR1 is SGHDN and CDR2 is FVKESK in the germline V gene.

Here the CDR3 reads CASLTVEYEQYF. The CDR3 DNA follows: TGTGCCAGCTTGACGGTAGAGTACGAGCAGTACTTC. This sequence joins TRBV7-3 and TRBJ2-7; D call uncertain. V dropped 8 bases and J dropped 4 bases, with 12 bases sitting between them. The germline V gene has CDR1 SGHTA and CDR2 FQGTGA. The CDR3 runs to 12 residues. The whole variable domain, remainder taken from reference TRBV7-3 and TRBJ2-7, is GAGVSQTPSNKVTEKGKYVELRCDPISGHTALYWYRQSLGQGPEFLIYFQGTGAADDSGLPNDRFFAVRPEGSVSTLKIQRTERGDSAVYLCASLTVEYEQYFGPGTRLTVT.

The chain employs TRBV19 and TRBJ2-1; 12 nucleotides match TRBD2. This CDR3 region has 17 residues. J gave up 5 bases and V 4 bases, and 9 bases lay outside the gene matches. Germline CDR1 is LNHDA and CDR2 is SQIVND (reference sequence). The DNA for the CDR3 is TGTGCCAGTAGTACCAGTCGACTAGCGGGAGTACACAATGAGCAGTTCTTC. The encoded protein is CASSTSRLAGVHNEQFF.

The chain recombines TRBV28 with TRBJ1-2, with D tentatively TRBD1 (5 bases). The CDR3 extends over 13 amino acids. Germline values: CDR1 MDHEN, CDR2 SYDVKM. V lost 6 bases and J lost 6, with 14 bases in between. The CDR3, as DNA: TGTGCCAGCAGCCCACAGGTCGCCCATGGCTACACCTTC. Encoded protein: CASSPQVAHGYTF.

The chain carries TRBV7-9 and TRBJ1-2; 9 positions agree with TRBD1. This CDR3 spans 15 amino acids. In germline, CDR1 is SEHNR, CDR2 FQNEAQ (reference sequence). The ends lost 3 bases at V and 4 bases at J; junction bases unmatched: 6. As DNA, the CDR3 is TGTGCCAGCAGCTTTTCGGGACAGGGTGTCTATGGCTACACCTTC. Translation: CASSFSGQGVYGYTF.